What follows are 27 T cell receptor beta chains derived from one specimen sequenced in a study of cytomegalovirus exposure and HLA in healthy donors. Sequenced by immunoSEQ multiplex PCR; TCRdb stores in-frame clones only, minus some. The data hold fewer than 250,000 clones, with 86% observed a single time. The sequencing sample was made of PBMCs. The receptors originated from a woman under 30 in good health and CMV-seronegative.

V and J are TRBV30 and TRBJ2-7; D not resolved. Germline lookup yields CDR1 GTSNPN and CDR2 SVGIG (reference sequence). Between the trimmed V and J ends, which lost 3 bases and 8 bases, there was a span of 11 bases. The CDR3 totals 11 residues. CDR3 in DNA: TGTGCCTGGAGCCCCGACATTAAGCAGTACTTC. This sequence encodes CAWSPDIKQYF.

The V and J genes are TRBV6-5 and TRBJ1-1; D is unresolved. CDR1 MNHEY and CDR2 SVGAGI come from the germline V gene. This CDR3 region has 12 residues. The ends were cut back, 10 bases at V and 1 base at J, with 10 bases in the middle. CDR3 nucleotide sequence: TGTGCCACCCACAGACCGAACACTGAAGCTTTCTTT. Translation: CATHRPNTEAFF.

This rearrangement joins TRBV5-6 to TRBJ2-5; 7 nucleotides agree with TRBD1. CDR1 is SGHDT and CDR2 is YYEEEE in the germline V gene. There are 15 residues in the CDR3. Losses at the gene ends were 0 bases for V and 1 base for J; bases not matched to a gene: 3. CDR3 protein: CASSLDRGIQETQYF. The DNA of the CDR3 is TGTGCCAGCAGCTTGGACAGGGGAATCCAAGAGACCCAGTACTTC. The whole variable domain, remainder taken from reference TRBV5-6 and TRBJ2-5, is DAGVTQSPTHLIKTRGQQVTLRCSPKSGHDTVSWYQQALGQGPQFIFQYYEEEERQRGNFPDRFSGHQFPNYSSELNVNALLLGDSALYLCASSLDRGIQETQYFGPGTRLLVL.

This chain links TRBV30 with TRBJ1-2; no clear D gene. With 0 bases removed from V and 7 bases from J, the gap between germline ends came to 15 bases. The V gene's germline CDR1 is GTSNPN and CDR2 SVGIG (reference sequence). The CDR3 loop spans 14 amino acids. The CDR3 is CAWSVGVTGFGYTF. DNA for the CDR3: TGTGCCTGGAGTGTTGGAGTGACGGGGTTTGGCTACACCTTC.

This chain uses TRBV6-1 with TRBJ1-1; 12 bases map to TRBD1. CDR3 length: 14 residues. V gave up 6 bases and J gave up 11 bases; unmatched junction bases: 10. Germline assignment: CDR1 MNHNS and CDR2 SASEGT. CDR3 bases: TGTGCCAGCAGGGGGGGACAGGGGGCGTCCGGGGCTTTCTTT. Amino acids: CASRGGQGASGAFF.

CDR3 DNA: TGCGCCAGCAGCCCCTTGACAGGGTTGACCAACGTCCTGACTTTC. Translated: CASSPLTGLTNVLTF. The J gene is TRBJ2-6, the V gene TRBV4-1, with TRBD1 matching over 7 bases. This CDR3 region has 15 residues. Per the germline V gene, CDR1 is MGHRA and CDR2 is YSYEKL. Germline trimming cut 4 bases from V and 8 bases from J; bases unmatched to any gene: 8.

The V and J genes are TRBV19 and TRBJ2-7, with D perhaps TRBD1 (5 bases). CDR1 is LNHDA and CDR2 is SQIVND in the germline V gene (reference sequence). V shed 4 bases and J shed 4 bases, with 11 bases lying between them. There are 13 residues in the CDR3. As DNA, the CDR3 is TGTGCCAGTAGTACAGTCTCAGGGTACGAGCAGTACTTC. This gives the protein CASSTVSGYEQYF.

This chain joins TRBV5-6 and TRBJ1-2; 7 nucleotides match TRBD1. The CDR3 totals 14 residues. Trimming took 6 bases from V and 0 from J; bases not matched to a gene: 5. The germline V gene has CDR1 SGHDT and CDR2 YYEEEE. The CDR3 spells CASTRQGTNYGYTF. The CDR3 bases are TGTGCCAGCACCCGACAGGGAACTAACTATGGCTACACCTTC.

This sequence joins TRBV12-5 and TRBJ1-3; D is perhaps TRBD1 (5 bases). V was clipped by 1 base and J by 2 bases, with 12 bases between them. The germline gives CDR1 LGHNT, CDR2 FRNRAP. The CDR3 has 16 amino acids. The CDR3 reads CASGLARGVAGNTIYF. Written as DNA, the CDR3 is TGTGCTAGTGGTTTGGCACGGGGGGTTGCTGGAAACACCATATATTTT.

V and J are TRBV30 and TRBJ2-3; D is perhaps TRBD2 (6 bases). Trimming pared 3 bases from V and 4 bases from J, leaving 20 bases between. This CDR3 has 16 amino acids. The germline V gene has CDR1 GTSNPN and CDR2 SVGIG (reference sequence). The CDR3 DNA reads TGTGCCTGGAGGGGGGGACTCCTCGAGGAGGCAGATACGCAGTATTTT. Encoded protein: CAWRGGLLEEADTQYF.

This chain links TRBV4-2 with TRBJ2-1; weak D call: TRBD2 (6 bases). V was cut by 0 bases and J by 4 bases, with 16 bases left in between. Germline loops: CDR1 LGHNA, CDR2 YNFKEQ. The CDR3 runs 17 residues. The CDR3 loop reads CASSQDLGQGLYNEQFF. DNA of the CDR3: TGTGCCAGCAGCCAAGATCTAGGGCAGGGACTTTACAATGAGCAGTTCTTC.

This clone was counted a few times. J is TRBJ1-5 and V is TRBV19; tentative D call: TRBD1 (6 bases). Between the trimmed V and J ends, which lost 4 bases and 0 bases, there was a span of 13 bases. Germline V gives CDR1 LNHDA, CDR2 SQIVND (reference sequence). The CDR3 loop spans 16 amino acids. CDR3 sequence reads: CASSTQGPYSNQPQHF. The CDR3 DNA sequence: TGTGCCAGTAGTACACAGGGACCTTATAGCAATCAGCCCCAGCATTTT.

The chain recombines TRBV2 with TRBJ1-2; no firm D call. The CDR3 is 13 amino acids. Trimming shortened V by 4 bases and J by 1 base, and 7 bases separated the two germline ends. Germline-derived CDR1 and CDR2 are SNHLY and FYNNEI. CDR3 sequence (DNA): TGTGCCAGCAGTGCCAGCGTTAACTATGGCTACACCTTC. Translating gives CASSASVNYGYTF.

This chain connects TRBV10-3 to TRBJ2-7; D possibly corresponds to TRBD2 (7 bases). The CDR3 is 15 residues long. The V gene's germline CDR1 is ENHRY and CDR2 SYGVKD. V lost 4 bases to trimming and J lost 2 bases, with 15 bases between them. CDR3 residues: CAISVLGGDTYEQYF. The CDR3 DNA reads TGTGCCATCAGTGTGCTGGGGGGGGACACCTACGAGCAGTACTTC.

The rearrangement links TRBV10-3 to TRBJ2-7, with 8 positions matching TRBD1. CDR3 length equals 14 residues. V shed 7 bases, J shed 0 bases, and the junction held 5 bases outside the gene matches. The V gene's germline CDR1 is ENHRY and CDR2 SYGVKD. CDR3 DNA sequence: TGTGCCATCACCGGACAGGGTGGCTCCTACGAGCAGTACTTC. Translated, it gives CAITGQGGSYEQYF.

The chain employs TRBV19 and TRBJ2-7; 7 nucleotides line up with TRBD2. The CDR3 is 15 amino acids. V was pared by 5 bases and J by 3 bases, with 10 bases of the junction left unmatched. Germline CDR1 is LNHDA and CDR2 is SQIVND (reference sequence). This CDR3 reads CASSVAGTIGYEQYF. CDR3 nucleotides: TGTGCCAGTAGTGTCGCCGGGACTATCGGCTACGAGCAGTACTTC.

The chain combines TRBV5-6 with TRBJ2-7, with D maybe TRBD2 (5 bases). The CDR3 covers 12 residues. Trimming shortened V by 4 bases and J by 4 bases, and 9 bases separated the two germline ends. CDR1 and CDR2 (germline): SGHDT, YYEEEE. The CDR3 coding sequence is TGTGCCAGCAGCCTCGGACTTTACGAGCAGTACTTC. Translating gives CASSLGLYEQYF. Based on the CDR3 plus reference TRBV5-6 and TRBJ2-7, the full variable domain is DAGVTQSPTHLIKTRGQQVTLRCSPKSGHDTVSWYQQALGQGPQFIFQYYEEEERQRGNFPDRFSGHQFPNYSSELNVNALLLGDSALYLCASSLGLYEQYFGPGTRLTVT.

This chain uses TRBV7-8 with TRBJ2-7; D is unclear. This CDR3 contains 14 residues. With 6 bases removed from V and 3 bases from J, the gap between germline ends came to 15 bases. Looked up from germline, CDR1 is SGHVS and CDR2 is FQNEAQ. CDR3 sequence reads: CASRSPKSHYEQYF. For the CDR3, the DNA is TGTGCCAGCAGGAGTCCTAAGAGCCACTACGAGCAGTACTTC. The full variable domain, its missing parts supplied by reference TRBV7-8 and TRBJ2-7, is GAGVSQSPRYKVAKRGQDVALRCDPISGHVSLFWYQQALGQGPEFLTYFQNEAQLDKSGLPSDRFFAERPEGSVSTLKIQRTQQEDSAVYLCASRSPKSHYEQYFGPGTRLTVT.

The CDR3, as DNA: TGCGCCAGCAGCTTGTGGTCGAGCGCTGGAGATACGCAGTATTTT. The encoded protein is CASSLWSSAGDTQYF. This sequence joins TRBV5-1 and TRBJ2-3; D is uncertain. The CDR3 contains 15 residues. CDR1 is SGHRS and CDR2 is YFSETQ in the germline V gene. The V and J ends lost 1 base and 5 bases respectively, with 14 bases between them.

In its sample, this clone was seen once. The chain is built from TRBV6-5 and TRBJ1-2; unclear D gene. Germline V CDR1 and CDR2: MNHEY, SVGAGI. With 0 bases removed from V and 3 bases from J, the gap between germline ends came to 8 bases. This CDR3 comprises 14 residues. The CDR3 region is CASSYSSADYGYTF. The CDR3 DNA reads as TGTGCCAGCAGTTACTCGAGCGCCGACTATGGCTACACCTTC.

The chain carries TRBV6-1 and TRBJ1-2; perhaps TRBD1 as D (6 bases). Germline CDR1 is MNHNS and CDR2 is SASEGT. With 4 bases removed from V and 2 bases from J, the gap between germline ends came to 14 bases. The CDR3 extends over 15 amino acids. The CDR3 sequence is CASSAGTGQNYGYTF. The CDR3 nucleotides read TGTGCCAGCAGTGCGGGCACGGGACAAAACTATGGCTACACCTTC.

The J gene is TRBJ1-1, the V gene TRBV5-1; 8 positions match TRBD1. CDR1 and CDR2 from the germline V gene are SGHRS and YFSETQ. After removal of 6 bases from V and 3 bases from J, the junction contained 7 bases not matched to a gene. The CDR3 has 14 residues. This chain's CDR3 is CASTRQGRDTEAFF. The CDR3 nucleotides are TGCGCCAGCACTCGACAGGGGAGGGACACTGAAGCTTTCTTT.

The CDR3 DNA is TGTGCCAGTAGTACCCCCCCGGGACAGCGCTCCTACAATGAGCAGTTCTTC. Its translation: CASSTPPGQRSYNEQFF. The genes are TRBV19 and TRBJ2-1; 7 bases agree with TRBD1. Trimming at V came to 4 bases and at J to 0 bases, leaving 9 bases not matched to a gene. CDR1 LNHDA and CDR2 SQIVND come from the germline V gene (reference sequence). CDR3 length equals 17 residues.

The chain carries TRBV10-1 and TRBJ1-5; D ambiguous. This CDR3 is built from 14 residues. Trimming stripped 0 bases from V and 7 bases from J, with 10 bases between. The germline CDR1 and CDR2 sequences are WNHNN and SYGVQD (reference sequence). The CDR3 protein is CASSESGRSQPQHF. The CDR3 bases are TGCGCCAGCAGTGAGTCGGGCAGGTCGCAGCCCCAGCATTTT.

The genes are TRBV7-2 and TRBJ1-2, with 7 bases fitting TRBD1. The CDR3 is 15 amino acids. Trimming cost V 3 bases and J 4 bases; bases outside gene matches: 8. Per the germline V gene, CDR1 is SGHTA and CDR2 is FQGNSA. The CDR3 sequence is CASSFDRAEIYGYTF. CDR3 coding DNA: TGTGCCAGCAGCTTTGACAGGGCCGAGATCTATGGCTACACCTTC.

The V call is TRBV4-2, the J call TRBJ1-5; 9 nucleotides agree with TRBD1. In germline, CDR1 is LGHNA, CDR2 YNFKEQ. Trimming took 4 bases from V and 6 from J; bases not matched to a gene: 7. The CDR3 is 15 residues long. The CDR3 DNA sequence: TGTGCCAGCAGCCGGGACAGGGAGAACCGTCAGCCCCAGCATTTT. Its protein product is CASSRDRENRQPQHF.

The rearrangement joins TRBV30 to TRBJ2-3; 10 bases are shared with TRBD2. Germline V gives CDR1 GTSNPN, CDR2 SVGIG (reference sequence). V trimming: 3 bases; J trimming: 2 bases; junction bases outside the gene matches: 11. The length of the CDR3 is 17 residues. This CDR3 reads CAWSGEQSGGATDTQYF. The DNA for the CDR3 is TGTGCCTGGAGCGGTGAACAGAGCGGGGGGGCCACAGATACGCAGTATTTT.